Listed here are 23 T cell receptor beta chains from one sample, sequenced in a study of blood T cell repertoires in COVID-19. Repertoires were generated with immunoSEQ multiplex PCR, while TCRdb's copy carries only in-frame clones and drops some. The sample carries about 300,000 clones, 80% to 95% recorded once. The sequenced material came from PBMCs or T cells enriched from blood (not recorded which). These receptor sequences come from a woman in her thirties who had recovered from COVID-19.

The chain carries TRBV5-1 and TRBJ2-3; 8 bases are shared with TRBD1. V trimming: 4 bases; J trimming: 4 bases; junction bases outside the gene matches: 5. The CDR3 is made up of 14 amino acids. Germline V lookup: CDR1 SGHRS, CDR2 YFSETQ. CDR3 bases: TGCGCCAGCAGCCCGTTACAGGGGGCAGATACGCAGTATTTT. Translation: CASSPLQGADTQYF.

The chain recombines TRBV6-5 with TRBJ2-1; TRBD1 agrees at 10 bases. V gave up 10 bases and J gave up 2 bases; unmatched junction bases: 5. The CDR3 totals 14 residues. Germline V gives CDR1 MNHEY, CDR2 SVGAGI. The DNA for the CDR3 is TGTGCCACCACCGGGACAGGGGCCTACAATGAGCAGTTCTTC. It encodes CATTGTGAYNEQFF.

V is TRBV18 and J is TRBJ2-7; 10 nucleotides match TRBD2. The CDR3 extends over 18 amino acids. V dropped 2 bases and J dropped 5; count of bases not matched to a gene: 15. Per the germline V gene, CDR1 is KGHSH and CDR2 is LQKENI. CDR3 residues: CASSPFDPAGGGDHEQYF. The CDR3 DNA is TGTGCCAGCTCACCATTCGATCCAGCGGGAGGGGGGGACCACGAGCAGTACTTC.

This clone has only a few counts. The DNA for the CDR3 is TGTGCCATCAGCGGAATAGCAAATGAAAAACTGTTTTTT. This encodes CAISGIANEKLFF. The chain combines TRBV10-3 with TRBJ1-4; D is unclear. The CDR3 sequence is 13 residues long. With 6 bases removed from V and 5 bases from J, the gap between germline ends came to 10 bases. The germline CDR1 and CDR2 sequences are ENHRY and SYGVKD.

The chain links TRBV29-1 to TRBJ2-1; 8 bases are a match to TRBD1. V lost 2 bases and J lost 3; bases outside the gene matches: 24. The CDR3 length is 21 residues. Germline V gene lookup returns CDR1 SQVTM and CDR2 ANQGSEA. The CDR3 nucleotides are TGCAGCGTTGAAATGGGCGGATCTCGACAGGGGATTCACCCGATCTACAATGAGCAGTTCTTC. Translated, it gives CSVEMGGSRQGIHPIYNEQFF.

This chain joins TRBV5-6 and TRBJ1-4, with a possible D match to TRBD1 (5 bases). The V end lost 0 bases, the J end lost 8 bases, and 14 bases lay between the germline ends. The germline V gene encodes CDR1 SGHDT and CDR2 YYEEEE. This CDR3 spans 15 amino acids. The CDR3 sequence is CASSLGRGSWEKLFF. The CDR3 region has the DNA TGTGCCAGCAGCTTGGGGAGGGGTTCCTGGGAAAAACTGTTTTTT. Together with reference TRBV5-6 and TRBJ1-4, the CDR3 gives the full variable domain: DAGVTQSPTHLIKTRGQQVTLRCSPKSGHDTVSWYQQALGQGPQFIFQYYEEEERQRGNFPDRFSGHQFPNYSSELNVNALLLGDSALYLCASSLGRGSWEKLFFGSGTQLSVL.

The chain has TRBV19 and TRBJ2-1, with 15 bases fitting TRBD2. The CDR3 has 16 residues. The V segment lost 5 bases and the J segment 4 bases; nucleotides outside the gene matches: 3. Germline V lookup: CDR1 LNHDA, CDR2 SQIVND (reference sequence). Written as DNA, the CDR3 is TGTGCCAGTAGTTGGGGACTAGCGGGAGGTTACAATGAGCAGTTCTTC. Its translation is CASSWGLAGGYNEQFF.

CDR3 loop: CASSLSEGAHEQYF. The DNA for the CDR3 is TGTGCCAGCAGTTTATCGGAGGGGGCCCACGAGCAGTACTTC. The V call is TRBV27, the J call TRBJ2-7; D is possibly TRBD1 (7 bases). The germline V gene encodes CDR1 MNHEY and CDR2 SMNVEV (reference sequence). The V end lost 0 bases, the J end lost 5 bases, and 11 bases lay between the germline ends. The CDR3 is 14 amino acids.

The chain employs TRBV19 and TRBJ2-6, with D possibly matching TRBD2 (5 bases). The CDR3 has 14 residues. Germline V lookup: CDR1 LNHDA, CDR2 SQIVND (reference sequence). The V end lost 6 bases, the J end lost 4 bases, and 10 bases lay between the germline ends. CDR3 protein: CASSTTGGANVLTF. In DNA form, the CDR3 reads TGTGCCAGTAGCACTACGGGGGGGGCCAACGTCCTGACTTTC.

Worth noting for this clone: The junction differs from germline at one of its ends, possibly a read error. This chain joins TRBV19 and TRBJ2-3; 7 positions agree with TRBD1. CDR3 length: 14 amino acids. Germline V gene data show CDR1 as LNHDA and CDR2 as SQIVND (reference sequence). Here the CDR3 DNA reads TGTGCCAGTAGAATAGGGGGCTTTCCAGATACGCAGTATTTT. Translation gives CASRIGGFPDTQYF.

The rearrangement links TRBV4-2 to TRBJ1-1; D may be TRBD1 (6 bases). CDR1 LGHNA and CDR2 YNFKEQ come from the germline V gene. V lost 3 bases and J 1 base, leaving 12 bases between the germline ends. The CDR3 covers 15 residues. CDR3 nucleotide sequence: TGTGCCAGCAGCCATCAGACAGGAGAGAACACTGAAGCTTTCTTT. Translation gives CASSHQTGENTEAFF.

The chain combines TRBV6-5 with TRBJ1-2; D is possibly TRBD1 (5 bases). Trimming left V 6 bases short and J 1 base short, with 15 bases between. This CDR3 contains 15 residues. Germline lookup yields CDR1 MNHEY and CDR2 SVGAGI. This CDR3 reads CASSPDSPINYGYTF. CDR3 sequence (DNA): TGTGCCAGCAGCCCCGACAGCCCAATTAACTATGGCTACACCTTC.

This clone was found once. This chain uses TRBV7-8 with TRBJ1-2, with D hard to call. Trimming shortened V by 1 base and J by 1 base, and 7 bases separated the two germline ends. Germline lookup yields CDR1 SGHVS and CDR2 FQNEAQ. This CDR3 contains 14 residues. CDR3 protein: CASSLGGINYGYTF. The CDR3 DNA reads TGTGCCAGCAGCTTAGGCGGAATTAACTATGGCTACACCTTC.

This chain uses TRBV24-1 with TRBJ1-6, with D perhaps TRBD1 (5 bases). The length of the CDR3 is 17 residues. The germline V gene has CDR1 KGHDR and CDR2 SFDVKD. V was shortened by 1 base and J by 9 bases, with 18 bases between the two germline ends. The CDR3 region is CATSDFELQGGFSPLHF. For the CDR3, the DNA is TGTGCCACCAGTGATTTTGAACTTCAGGGCGGATTTTCACCCCTCCACTTT.

J is TRBJ1-6 and V is TRBV6-5, with D tentatively TRBD1 (6 bases). The V end was cut by 6 bases, the J end by 8 bases, with 14 bases between. CDR3 length equals 14 residues. Per germline, CDR1 MNHEY and CDR2 SVGAGI. The CDR3, as DNA: TGTGCCAGCAGAGCACAGGGCGGGCATTCACCCCTCCACTTT. Translating gives CASRAQGGHSPLHF.

The genes are TRBV7-2 and TRBJ2-1, with a possible D match to TRBD2 (5 bases). The CDR3 is 17 residues long. CDR1 and CDR2 from the germline V gene are SGHTA and FQGNSA. V lost 5 bases, J lost 0 bases, and 17 bases lay in between. The CDR3 spells CASSKNSLTNSYNEQFF. CDR3 nucleotides: TGTGCCAGCAGCAAGAACTCCCTGACTAACTCCTACAATGAGCAGTTCTTC.

V and J are TRBV29-1 and TRBJ2-2, with 10 bases identical to TRBD2. Germline loops: CDR1 SQVTM, CDR2 ANQGSEA. The junction had 13 bases not matched to a gene; V was cut back by 2 bases and J by 4 bases. CDR3 size: 18 residues. CDR3 sequence: CSVERLAGDSLFTGELFF. DNA of the CDR3: TGCAGCGTTGAACGGCTAGCGGGGGATTCCCTCTTCACCGGGGAGCTGTTTTTT.

The chain links TRBV4-3 to TRBJ2-1; D possibly corresponds to TRBD2 (6 bases). Trimming stripped 3 bases from V and 8 bases from J, with 17 bases between. The CDR3 spans 15 residues. From germline, CDR1 is LGHNA and CDR2 YSLEER. CDR3 in DNA: TGCGCCAGCAGCCAGGACTACTTAGCTACTTATGAGCAGTTCTTC. Its translation: CASSQDYLATYEQFF.

This rearrangement joins TRBV2 to TRBJ2-3; a weak D match, TRBD1 (6 bases). The germline gives CDR1 SNHLY, CDR2 FYNNEI. The CDR3 consists of 14 residues. Between the trimmed V and J ends, which lost 4 bases and 2 bases, there was a span of 10 bases. CDR3 loop: CASSGTEHTDTQYF. The DNA for the CDR3 is TGTGCCAGCAGTGGGACAGAACACACAGATACGCAGTATTTT.

The rearrangement joins TRBV11-1 to TRBJ2-5; 7 bases are a match to TRBD1. J gave up 3 bases and V 5 bases, and 9 bases lay outside the gene matches. The CDR3 is 15 amino acids. The V gene's germline CDR1 is SGHAT and CDR2 FQDESV (reference sequence). The CDR3 DNA reads TGTGCCAGCAGCGCAAACTCAGGGGGAAAAGAGACCCAGTACTTC. Its protein is CASSANSGGKETQYF.

Comment on this clone: The junction departs from the called germline gene at one end, perhaps through a read error. The gene calls are TRBV20-1 and TRBJ2-3; no firm D call. Germline lookup yields CDR1 DFQATT and CDR2 SNEGSKA (reference sequence). There are 8 residues in the CDR3. In DNA, the CDR3 is TGCAGTGCTAGGGCGGAGTCTTTT. Translated, it gives CSARAESF.

This clone came up a few times. This chain links TRBV28 with TRBJ1-5; TRBD1 matches at 9 bases. This CDR3 contains 17 residues. Germline assignment: CDR1 MDHEN and CDR2 SYDVKM. After removal of 6 bases from V and 0 bases from J, the junction contained 9 bases not matched to a gene. CDR3 region: CASRITGTGYSNQPQHF. DNA for the CDR3: TGTGCCAGCAGGATTACCGGGACAGGGTATAGCAATCAGCCCCAGCATTTT.

This rearrangement joins TRBV27 to TRBJ2-1, with TRBD2 identical over 11 bases. Germline V lookup: CDR1 MNHEY, CDR2 SMNVEV (reference sequence). Trimming took 9 bases from V and 10 from J; bases not matched to a gene: 8. The CDR3 spans 13 residues. The CDR3 is CARIAGGYREQFF. CDR3 bases: TGTGCCAGAATAGCGGGAGGGTACCGGGAGCAGTTCTTC.